These T cell receptor beta chains were read from a single sample in a study of blood T cell repertoires in COVID-19. Generated by immunoSEQ multiplex PCR, the TCRdb table keeps only in-frame clones and is missing some. The sample comprises some 220,000 clones, approximately 80% of which are singletons, and around 6.5% rests with the top ten. Sequencing was performed on peripheral blood. These receptors originate from a woman aged 55-70 years with active or convalescent COVID-19. Each CDR3 is given with its conserved first and last residue. D genes are given only for firm matches. The size entry is marked missing in some rows and otherwise reads once, few, many or a size class.

>NA|NA|TRBV29-1|TRBJ2-3
CSVDSGTDTQYF
TGCAGCGTTGATTCTGGCACAGATACGCAGTATTTT
>TRBD1|NA|TRBV6-5|TRBJ1-6
CASRRTGGNSPLHF
TGTGCCAGCAGGAGGACAGGGGGTAATTCACCCCTCCACTTT
>TRBD2|NA|TRBV2|TRBJ2-5
CASSEDREGLGETQYF
TGTGCCAGCAGTGAAGACCGGGAGGGTCTCGGAGAGACCCAGTACTTC
>TRBD2|many|TRBV10-1|TRBJ2-1
CATKGLAGEWRDEQFF
TGCGCCACCAAGGGCCTAGCGGGAGAGTGGCGGGATGAGCAGTTCTTC
>NA|NA|TRBV11-2|TRBJ2-1
CASSLERDGYNEQFF
TGTGCCAGCAGCTTAGAGCGGGATGGGTACAATGAGCAGTTCTTC
>NA|once|TRBV18|TRBJ2-2
CASSPTREYTGELFF
TGTGCCAGCTCACCAACGCGGGAATACACCGGGGAGCTGTTTTTT
>TRBD2|NA|TRBV9|TRBJ2-3
CASSVSLWSGEGTQYF
TGTGCCAGCAGCGTGAGTTTGTGGAGCGGGGAGGGTACGCAGTATTTT
>NA|NA|TRBV7-8|TRBJ1-1
CASSLKGQVYDLPANTEAFF
TGTGCCAGCAGCTTAAAAGGACAAGTTTACGACCTTCCCGCGAACACTGAAGCTTTCTTT
>TRBD1|NA|TRBV10-3|TRBJ1-1
CAISEQGQANTEAFF
TGTGCCATCAGTGAACAGGGGCAGGCGAACACTGAAGCTTTCTTT
>TRBD2|NA|TRBV28|TRBJ2-7
CASPPRHGASGSYEQYF
TGTGCCAGCCCTCCTCGACATGGGGCTAGCGGATCCTACGAGCAGTACTTC
>NA|NA|TRBV19|TRBJ1-5
CASSLRYQPQHF
TGTGCCAGTAGTCTACGATATCAGCCCCAGCATTTT
>NA|NA|TRBV7-9|TRBJ1-6
CASSSPDSLGTLHF
TGTGCCAGCAGCTCCCCCGACAGTTTGGGAACCCTCCACTTT
>NA|NA|TRBV5-5|TRBJ2-2
CASTHPTGGDTGELFF
TGTGCCAGCACCCACCCTACGGGGGGCGACACCGGGGAGCTGTTTTTT
>TRBD1|NA|TRBV13|TRBJ2-7
CASSGRGYYEQYF
TGTGCCAGCAGCGGCAGGGGGTACTACGAGCAGTACTTC
>NA|NA|TRBV11-2|TRBJ2-2
CASSLGVTMNTGELFF
TGTGCCAGCAGCTTAGGCGTGACAATGAACACCGGGGAGCTGTTTTTT
>NA|NA|TRBV2|TRBJ2-6
CASRAARGANVLTF
TGTGCCAGTCGAGCGGCGCGAGGGGCCAACGTCCTGACTTTC
>TRBD2|NA|TRBV28|TRBJ2-1
CASRGLAGLSSYNEQFF
TGTGCCAGCAGGGGACTAGCGGGACTAAGCTCCTACAATGAGCAGTTCTTC
>NA|NA|TRBV30|TRBJ1-4
CACYPPRGFNEKLFF
TGTGCCTGCTACCCCCCCCGGGGTTTTAATGAAAAACTGTTTTTT
>TRBD1|NA|TRBV3-1/TRBV3-2|TRBJ2-6
CASSQVGGAAGANVLTF
TGTGCCAGCAGCCAAGTAGGGGGCGCGGCTGGGGCCAACGTCCTGACTTTC
>NA|NA|TRBV9|TRBJ2-3
CASSVRGGAVDTQYF
TGTGCCAGCAGCGTAAGAGGGGGGGCGGTAGATACGCAGTATTTT
>TRBD2|NA|TRBV28|TRBJ2-1
CASRRGLAGVYNEQFF
TGTGCCAGCAGGAGGGGACTAGCGGGGGTTTACAATGAGCAGTTCTTC
>NA|NA|TRBV11-2|TRBJ1-5
CASSSEEAHSNQPQHF
TGTGCCAGCAGCTCGGAAGAGGCGCATAGCAATCAGCCCCAGCATTTT
>TRBD1|NA|TRBV6-1|TRBJ1-1
CASCDQGAVNTEAFF
TGTGCCAGCTGTGACCAGGGGGCGGTGAACACTGAAGCTTTCTTT
>NA|NA|TRBV6-5|TRBJ2-5
CASSSIGGETQYF
TGTGCCAGCAGTAGCATCGGAGGGGAGACCCAGTACTTC
>TRBD1|NA|TRBV2|TRBJ1-3
CASVLGQGIHSGNTIYF
TGTGCCAGCGTGTTGGGACAGGGAATACACTCTGGAAACACCATATATTTT
>NA|NA|TRBV3-1/TRBV3-2|TRBJ2-3
CASSRRVGGPSTDTQYF
TGTGCCAGCAGCAGAAGGGTGGGGGGGCCAAGCACAGATACGCAGTATTTT
>NA|NA|TRBV3-1/TRBV3-2|TRBJ2-3
CASSQDIITDTQYF
TGTGCCAGCAGCCAAGATATAATCACAGATACGCAGTATTTT
>NA|NA|TRBV11-3|TRBJ2-2
CASRSVGQTTGELFF
TGTGCCAGCAGATCGGTGGGGCAGACCACCGGGGAGCTGTTTTTT
>TRBD1|NA|TRBV7-9|TRBJ2-2
CASSETRDRDTGELFF
TGTGCCAGCAGCGAAACCCGGGACAGAGACACCGGGGAGCTGTTTTTT
>NA|NA|TRBV19|TRBJ1-4
CASRRVPTNEKLFF
TGTGCCAGTAGACGGGTACCAACTAATGAAAAACTGTTTTTT
>NA|NA|TRBV2|TRBJ2-4
CASSEVRGRLAKNIQYF
TGTGCCAGCAGTGAAGTTCGAGGCCGACTAGCCAAAAACATTCAGTACTTC